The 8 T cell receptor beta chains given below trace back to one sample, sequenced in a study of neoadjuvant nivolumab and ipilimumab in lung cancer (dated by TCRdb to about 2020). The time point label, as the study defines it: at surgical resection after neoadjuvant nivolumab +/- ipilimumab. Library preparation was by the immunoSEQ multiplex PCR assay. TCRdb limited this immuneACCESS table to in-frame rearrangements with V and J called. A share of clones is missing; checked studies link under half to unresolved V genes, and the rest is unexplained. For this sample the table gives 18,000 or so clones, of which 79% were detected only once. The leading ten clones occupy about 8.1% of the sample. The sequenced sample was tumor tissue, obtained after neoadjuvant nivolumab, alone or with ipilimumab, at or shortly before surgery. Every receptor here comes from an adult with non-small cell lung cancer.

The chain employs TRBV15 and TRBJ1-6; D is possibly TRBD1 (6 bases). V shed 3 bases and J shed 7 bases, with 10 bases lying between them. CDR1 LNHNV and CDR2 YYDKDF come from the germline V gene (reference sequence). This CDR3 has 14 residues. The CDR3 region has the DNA TGTGCCACCAGCAGGGACAGTAAGAATTCACCCCTCCACTTT. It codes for CATSRDSKNSPLHF. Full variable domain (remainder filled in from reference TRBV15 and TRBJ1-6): DAMVIQNPRYQVTQFGKPVTLSCSQTLNHNVMYWYQQKSSQAPKLLFHYYDKDFNNEADTPDNFQSRRPNTSFCFLDIRSPGLGDTAMYLCATSRDSKNSPLHFGNGTRLTVT.

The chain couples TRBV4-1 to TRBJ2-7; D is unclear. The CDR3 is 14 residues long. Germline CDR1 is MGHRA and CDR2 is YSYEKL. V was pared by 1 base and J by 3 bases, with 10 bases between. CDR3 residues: CASSQGQDIYEQYF. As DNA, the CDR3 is TGCGCCAGCAGCCAAGGGCAGGATATCTACGAGCAGTACTTC.

Here the CDR3 reads CASSVHGTGESPLHF. The CDR3 DNA follows: TGTGCCAGCAGCGTACATGGGACAGGGGAGTCACCCCTCCACTTT. The chain couples TRBV9 to TRBJ1-6; 10 nucleotides align to TRBD1. The CDR3 is made up of 15 amino acids. The germline V gene encodes CDR1 SGDLS and CDR2 YYNGEE. V trimming: 1 base; J trimming: 10 bases; junction bases outside the gene matches: 5.

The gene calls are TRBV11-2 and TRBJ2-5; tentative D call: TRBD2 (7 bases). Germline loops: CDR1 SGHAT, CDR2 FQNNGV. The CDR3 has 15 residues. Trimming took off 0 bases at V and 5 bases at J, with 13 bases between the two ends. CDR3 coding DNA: TGTGCCAGCAGCTTAGAGGGGGGGGCCCGGGAGACCCAGTACTTC. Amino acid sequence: CASSLEGGARETQYF.

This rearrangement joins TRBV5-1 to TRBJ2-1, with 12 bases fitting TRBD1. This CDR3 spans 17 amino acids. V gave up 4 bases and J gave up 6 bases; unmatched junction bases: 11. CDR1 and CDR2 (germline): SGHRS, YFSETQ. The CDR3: CASSAGPGTGGFNEQFF. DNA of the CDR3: TGCGCCAGCAGCGCGGGGCCCGGGACAGGGGGCTTCAATGAGCAGTTCTTC.

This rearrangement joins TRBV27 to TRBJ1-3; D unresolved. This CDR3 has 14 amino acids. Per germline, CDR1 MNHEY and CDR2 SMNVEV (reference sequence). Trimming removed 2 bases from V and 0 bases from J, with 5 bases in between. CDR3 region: CASSLGYSGNTIYF. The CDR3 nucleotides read TGTGCCAGCAGTTTAGGGTACTCTGGAAACACCATATATTTT.

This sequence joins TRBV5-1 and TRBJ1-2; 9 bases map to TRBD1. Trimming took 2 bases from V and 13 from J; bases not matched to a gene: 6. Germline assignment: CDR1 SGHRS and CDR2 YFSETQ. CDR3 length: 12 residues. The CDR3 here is CASSLEGQGFTF. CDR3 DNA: TGCGCCAGCAGCTTAGAAGGACAGGGGTTCACCTTC. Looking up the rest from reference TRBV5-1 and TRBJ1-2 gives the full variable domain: KAGVTQTPRYLIKTRGQQVTLSCSPISGHRSVSWYQQTPGQGLQFLFEYFSETQRNKGNFPGRFSGRQFSNSRSEMNVSTLELGDSALYLCASSLEGQGFTFGSGTRLTVV.

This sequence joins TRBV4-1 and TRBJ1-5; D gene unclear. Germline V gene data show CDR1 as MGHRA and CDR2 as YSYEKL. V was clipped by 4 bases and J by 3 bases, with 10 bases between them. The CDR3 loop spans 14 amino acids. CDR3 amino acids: CASSPGGLNQPQHF. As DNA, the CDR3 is TGCGCCAGCAGCCCCGGAGGGCTCAATCAGCCCCAGCATTTT.